Following are 14 T cell receptor beta chains from one sample sequenced in a study of neoadjuvant anti-PD-1 for oral cavity cancer. Time point of the sample: after neoadjuvant nivolumab, at surgical resection. The table came from immunoSEQ multiplex PCR; TCRdb's copy has only in-frame clones and leaves some out. The sample carries about 9,400 clones, 61% recorded once. This specimen was PBMCs, taken after nivolumab (anti-PD-1) treatment. Every receptor here comes from a person aged 40 to 85 with oral cavity squamous cell carcinoma.

This clone was seen a handful of times. This chain links TRBV7-9 with TRBJ2-5; the D gene could be TRBD1 or TRBD2 (5 bases each). CDR1 SEHNR and CDR2 FQNEAQ come from the germline V gene (reference sequence). The CDR3 is 14 amino acids. Trimming left V 4 bases short and J 1 base short, with 10 bases between. CDR3 DNA sequence: TGTGCCAGCAGCTCTACTAGGGGCCAAGAGACCCAGTACTTC. This sequence encodes CASSSTRGQETQYF.

This rearrangement joins TRBV4-1 to TRBJ1-4; D gene ambiguous. Trimming stripped 4 bases from V and 4 bases from J, with 13 bases between. There are 15 residues in the CDR3. Germline V gives CDR1 MGHRA, CDR2 YSYEKL. In nucleotides, the CDR3 is TGCGCCAGCAGCCCCGCGGCAGGAGGTAATGAAAAACTGTTTTTT. Translation gives CASSPAAGGNEKLFF.

This clone has a handful of counts. V and J are TRBV27 and TRBJ2-7; tentatively, D is TRBD2 (6 bases). Germline loops: CDR1 MNHEY, CDR2 SMNVEV (reference sequence). The germline V and J ends were trimmed by 5 bases and 8 bases, with 13 bases remaining between them. The CDR3 loop spans 12 amino acids. The CDR3 loop reads CASSPPAGKQYF. In DNA, the CDR3 is TGTGCCAGCAGTCCCCCCGCGGGAAAGCAGTACTTC.

The V and J genes are TRBV19 and TRBJ1-2; D might be TRBD1 (5 bases). With 8 bases removed from V and 6 bases from J, the gap between germline ends came to 10 bases. CDR1 LNHDA and CDR2 SQIVND come from the germline V gene (reference sequence). The CDR3 has 11 amino acids. The CDR3 loop is CASLSGDGYTF. The CDR3 coding sequence is TGTGCCAGTCTATCGGGGGATGGCTACACCTTC.

This chain connects TRBV5-8 to TRBJ2-1, with 12 bases fitting TRBD2. Unmatched junction bases numbered 6, after V lost 4 bases and J lost 10 bases. Germline V gene data show CDR1 as SGHTS and CDR2 as YDEGEE. This CDR3 contains 14 residues. This CDR3 reads CASSGPGLAGEQFF. The CDR3 DNA reads TGTGCCAGCAGCGGGCCCGGACTAGCGGGGGAGCAGTTCTTC. Variable domain in full (rest from reference TRBV5-8 and TRBJ2-1): EAGVTQSPTHLIKTRGQQATLRCSPISGHTSVYWYQQALGLGLQFLLWYDEGEERNRGNFPPRFSGRQFPNYSSELNVNALELEDSALYLCASSGPGLAGEQFFGPGTRLTVL.

This clone appeared a few times. J is TRBJ1-1 and V is TRBV9, with D hard to call. V lost 0 bases and J 3 bases, leaving 9 bases between the germline ends. This CDR3 has 14 residues. Germline CDR1 is SGDLS and CDR2 is YYNGEE. The DNA of the CDR3 is TGTGCCAGCAGCGTAGGGGTGGGTTACACTGAAGCTTTCTTT. Amino acid sequence: CASSVGVGYTEAFF.

V gene TRBV11-2 combines with J gene TRBJ2-7, with TRBD2 identical over 14 bases. This CDR3 region has 16 residues. The J segment lost 2 bases and the V segment lost 0 bases, leaving 0 bases of the junction unmatched. Germline-derived CDR1 and CDR2 are SGHAT and FQNNGV. DNA for the CDR3: TGTGCCAGCAGCTTAGAGACTAGCGGGAGGGCCTACGAGCAGTACTTC. Its protein is CASSLETSGRAYEQYF.

The rearrangement joins TRBV5-1 to TRBJ2-1; 9 bases map to TRBD2. The CDR3 is made up of 16 amino acids. With 0 bases clipped from V and 6 bases from J, the junction kept 7 bases outside the gene matches. CDR1 is SGHRS and CDR2 is YFSETQ in the germline V gene. DNA of the CDR3: TGCGCCAGCAGCTTGGTGGCGACTAGCGGTCTCAATGAGCAGTTCTTC. It translates to CASSLVATSGLNEQFF.

This chain joins TRBV18 and TRBJ2-7; no firm D call. CDR1 KGHSH and CDR2 LQKENI come from the germline V gene. Trimming took off 2 bases at V and 5 bases at J, with 7 bases between the two ends. The CDR3 is 12 residues long. CDR3 amino acids: CASSPIGHEQYF. DNA for the CDR3: TGTGCCAGCTCACCAATCGGACACGAGCAGTACTTC.

By share, this clone ranks as medium-sized. The rearrangement uses TRBV18 and TRBJ1-1, with D uncertain. This CDR3 spans 17 amino acids. CDR1 and CDR2 (germline): KGHSH, LQKENI. V lost 2 bases and J 0 bases, leaving 16 bases between the germline ends. The CDR3 here is CASSPLPSDVMNTEAFF. For the CDR3, the DNA is TGTGCCAGCTCACCATTGCCAAGTGACGTAATGAACACTGAAGCTTTCTTT.

This clone was counted a few times. The J gene is TRBJ2-3, the V gene TRBV6-5; 9 positions match TRBD2. V trimming: 4 bases; J trimming: 0 bases; junction bases outside the gene matches: 5. Germline V gene sequence: CDR1 MNHEY, CDR2 SVGAGI. The CDR3 totals 16 residues. CDR3 amino acids: CASSFLTSGSTDTQYF. The CDR3 DNA sequence: TGTGCCAGCAGTTTCTTGACTAGCGGTAGCACAGATACGCAGTATTTT.

The CDR3 sequence: CASSLGLTYEQYF. CDR3 sequence (DNA): TGTGCCAGCAGTTTAGGGCTAACCTACGAGCAGTACTTC. The chain is built from TRBV27 and TRBJ2-7; D unresolved. The CDR3 has 13 residues. V shed 2 bases and J shed 2 bases, with 7 bases lying between them. The V gene's germline CDR1 is MNHEY and CDR2 SMNVEV (reference sequence).

The chain combines TRBV2 with TRBJ2-7; 9 nucleotides match TRBD1. Germline V CDR1 and CDR2: SNHLY, FYNNEI. V shed 2 bases, J shed 4 bases, and the junction held 9 bases outside the gene matches. The CDR3 spans 16 residues. The DNA of the CDR3 is TGTGCCAGCAGTGAAATTAGAGGGACAGGGCGTTACGAGCAGTACTTC. This sequence encodes CASSEIRGTGRYEQYF.

The chain uses TRBV4-2 and TRBJ1-4; no reliable D call. The CDR3 contains 16 residues. Germline lookup yields CDR1 LGHNA and CDR2 YNFKEQ. The germline V and J ends were trimmed by 0 bases and 7 bases, with 15 bases remaining between them. CDR3 in amino acids: CASSQDAGLGGEKLFF. The CDR3 DNA sequence: TGTGCCAGCAGCCAAGATGCCGGTTTGGGAGGTGAAAAACTGTTTTTT.